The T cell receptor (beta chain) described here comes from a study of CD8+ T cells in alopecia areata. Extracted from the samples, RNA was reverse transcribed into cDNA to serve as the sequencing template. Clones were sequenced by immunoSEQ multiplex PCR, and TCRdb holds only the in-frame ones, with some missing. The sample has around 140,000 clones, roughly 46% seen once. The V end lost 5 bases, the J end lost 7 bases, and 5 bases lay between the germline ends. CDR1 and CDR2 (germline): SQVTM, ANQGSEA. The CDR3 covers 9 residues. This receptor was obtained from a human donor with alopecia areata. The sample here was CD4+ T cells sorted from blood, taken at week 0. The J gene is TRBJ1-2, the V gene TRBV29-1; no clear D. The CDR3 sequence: CSVLSGYTF. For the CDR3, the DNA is TGCAGCGTTTTGTCTGGCTACACCTTC.